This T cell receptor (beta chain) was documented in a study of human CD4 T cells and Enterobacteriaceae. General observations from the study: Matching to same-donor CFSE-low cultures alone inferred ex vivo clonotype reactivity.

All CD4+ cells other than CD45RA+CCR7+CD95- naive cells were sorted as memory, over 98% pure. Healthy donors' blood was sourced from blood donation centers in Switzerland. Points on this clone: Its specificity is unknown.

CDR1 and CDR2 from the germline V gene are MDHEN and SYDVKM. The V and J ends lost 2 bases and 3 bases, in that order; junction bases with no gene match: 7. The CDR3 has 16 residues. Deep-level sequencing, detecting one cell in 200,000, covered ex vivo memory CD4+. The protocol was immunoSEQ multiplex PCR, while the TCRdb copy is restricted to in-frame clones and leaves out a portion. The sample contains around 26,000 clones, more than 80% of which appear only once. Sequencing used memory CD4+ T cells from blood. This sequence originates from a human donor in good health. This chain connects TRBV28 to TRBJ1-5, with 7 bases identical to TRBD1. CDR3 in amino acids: CASSLRAGGDNQPQHF. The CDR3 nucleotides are TGTGCCAGCAGTTTAAGGGCAGGGGGTGACAATCAGCCCCAGCATTTT.